These 16 T cell receptor beta chains were sequenced from one sample in a study of blood T cell repertoires in COVID-19. The table came from immunoSEQ multiplex PCR; TCRdb's copy has only in-frame clones and leaves some out. This table has approximately 200,000 clones, approximately 83% appearing once. Sequenced material: peripheral blood. The source of these receptors is a woman aged 60-70 years with acute or convalescent COVID-19.

The chain employs TRBV30 and TRBJ1-2; 10 nucleotides line up with TRBD1. The germline V gene has CDR1 GTSNPN and CDR2 SVGIG (reference sequence). The V gene end was trimmed by 0 bases and the J gene end by 8 bases; junction bases not matched to a gene: 9. This CDR3 comprises 15 residues. DNA of the CDR3: TGTGCCTGGAGTGTACCTTCCGGGACAGGGGACGGCTACACCTTC. It is translated as CAWSVPSGTGDGYTF.

The chain recombines TRBV21-1 with TRBJ1-1; the table's D call of TRBD1 was not tested on the DNA. TRBV21-1 is a pseudogene. This CDR3 region has 16 residues. The CDR3 loop reads CASSKGRGRMNTEAFF. The CDR3 bases are TGTGCCAGCAGCAAAGGAAGGGGGCGTATGAACACTGAAGCTTTCTTT.

The count of this clone is one. V usage is TRBV15 and J usage is TRBJ2-6; D perhaps matches TRBD1 (6 bases). Germline assignment: CDR1 LNHNV and CDR2 YYDKDF (reference sequence). The CDR3 runs 14 residues. V was shortened by 7 bases and J by 0 bases, with 7 bases between the two germline ends. The DNA of the CDR3 is TGTGCCACCAAGGGGGACTCTGGGGCCAACGTCCTGACTTTC. This encodes CATKGDSGANVLTF.

The chain uses TRBV5-1 and TRBJ1-2, with a possible D match to TRBD1 (5 bases). The V gene's germline CDR1 is SGHRS and CDR2 YFSETQ. Trimming cost V 3 bases and J 4 bases, with 10 bases left between them. This CDR3 contains 13 residues. CDR3 region: CASSSGALYGYTF. Here the CDR3 DNA reads TGCGCCAGCAGCTCTGGGGCTCTCTATGGCTACACCTTC.

V gene TRBV6-2 or TRBV6-3 combines with J gene TRBJ1-4, with D possibly matching TRBD1 (5 bases). Trimming stripped 0 bases from V and 5 bases from J, with 10 bases between. The CDR3 sequence is 15 residues long. Germline CDR1 MNHEY, CDR2 SVGEGT. In DNA form, the CDR3 reads TGTGCCAGCAGTTACTCCAGGACAAGGAATGAAAAACTGTTTTTT. Translated, it gives CASSYSRTRNEKLFF.

The chain recombines TRBV10-3 with TRBJ2-3, with D possibly matching TRBD2 (5 bases). CDR1 and CDR2 from the germline V gene are ENHRY and SYGVKD. V shed 8 bases and J shed 0 bases, with 15 bases lying between them. CDR3 length equals 15 residues. As DNA, the CDR3 is TGTGCCATCGGTTCTAGCCGCCTGAGCACAGATACGCAGTATTTT. This codes for CAIGSSRLSTDTQYF.

This rearrangement joins TRBV5-4 to TRBJ2-7; a weak D match, TRBD2 (5 bases). The CDR3 extends over 16 amino acids. CDR1 and CDR2 from the germline V gene are SGHNT and YYREEE (reference sequence). V lost 1 base and J 3 bases, leaving 17 bases between the germline ends. The CDR3 DNA follows: TGTGCCAGCAGCTTGTATCGCGGGTCGGGCTACTACGAGCAGTACTTC. Translated, it gives CASSLYRGSGYYEQYF.

The rearrangement uses TRBV5-1 and TRBJ1-1; 8 bases map to TRBD1. In germline, CDR1 is SGHRS, CDR2 YFSETQ. Unmatched junction bases numbered 13, after V lost 4 bases and J lost 2 bases. CDR3 length: 17 residues. The CDR3: CASSLGQGGRPNTEAFF. The CDR3 bases are TGCGCCAGCAGCCTCGGACAGGGTGGGCGTCCTAACACTGAAGCTTTCTTT.

This chain uses TRBV4-2 with TRBJ1-2; TRBD1 matches at 8 bases. CDR1 and CDR2 (germline): LGHNA, YNFKEQ. V lost 0 bases and J lost 2; bases outside the gene matches: 2. CDR3 length: 15 residues. The CDR3 bases are TGTGCCAGCAGCCAAGAGGGACAGGCAAACTATGGCTACACCTTC. Its protein is CASSQEGQANYGYTF.

In this sample, this clone turned up once. V usage is TRBV6-6 and J usage is TRBJ1-6; 7 bases line up with TRBD1. The CDR3 covers 15 residues. V was clipped by 2 bases and J by 6 bases; unmatched bases: 4. The germline V gene has CDR1 MNHNY and CDR2 SVGAGI (reference sequence). CDR3 nucleotide sequence: TGTGCCAGCAGTTACGGCCAGGGGGGTAATTCACCCCTCCACTTT. Amino acid sequence: CASSYGQGGNSPLHF.

The chain employs TRBV5-4 and TRBJ1-3; D is perhaps TRBD1 (5 bases). CDR1 SGHNT and CDR2 YYREEE come from the germline V gene (reference sequence). The CDR3 is 15 residues long. V was shortened by 2 bases and J by 0 bases, with 9 bases between the two germline ends. The CDR3 DNA reads TGTGCCAGCAGCTTCGGACATGGCTCTGGAAACACCATATATTTT. As protein: CASSFGHGSGNTIYF. Complete variable domain (other parts from reference TRBV5-4 and TRBJ1-3): ETGVTQSPTHLIKTRGQQVTLRCSSQSGHNTVSWYQQALGQGPQFIFQYYREEENGRGNFPPRFSGLQFPNYSSELNVNALELDDSALYLCASSFGHGSGNTIYFGEGSWLTVV.

The chain has TRBV30 and TRBJ2-1; D possibly corresponds to TRBD2 (7 bases). CDR1 GTSNPN and CDR2 SVGIG come from the germline V gene (reference sequence). The CDR3 runs to 13 residues. Trimming took off 5 bases at V and 9 bases at J, with 17 bases between the two ends. The CDR3 region has the DNA TGTGCCTGGGTCGGAGGGGGGGTTATTGAGCAGTTCTTC. Protein: CAWVGGGVIEQFF.

The chain combines TRBV11-2 with TRBJ1-1, with 8 positions matching TRBD1. Unmatched junction bases numbered 8, after V lost 6 bases and J lost 5 bases. Per the germline V gene, CDR1 is SGHAT and CDR2 is FQNNGV. CDR3 length: 14 residues. The CDR3 protein is CASRISGGRTEAFF. The CDR3 DNA is TGTGCCAGCAGAATCTCAGGGGGCCGAACTGAAGCTTTCTTT.

The V gene is TRBV9, the J gene TRBJ1-1; possible D gene TRBD1, 5 bases. Trimming took 2 bases from V and 1 from J, leaving 12 bases between them. The length of the CDR3 is 15 residues. In germline, CDR1 is SGDLS, CDR2 YYNGEE. This chain's CDR3 is CASSVRWGPNTEAFF. The CDR3 DNA follows: TGTGCCAGCAGCGTCCGGTGGGGCCCGAACACTGAAGCTTTCTTT.

A remark on this clone: Other DNA sequences in this specimen translate into the identical CDR3. V and J are TRBV5-1 and TRBJ2-1; possible D gene TRBD2, 6 bases. Per the germline V gene, CDR1 is SGHRS and CDR2 is YFSETQ. The CDR3 is 13 residues long. V was cut by 1 base and J by 4 bases, with 6 bases left in between. The DNA of the CDR3 is TGCGCCAGCAGCTTGAGCGGGTACAATGAGCAGTTCTTC. This sequence encodes CASSLSGYNEQFF.

This chain joins TRBV6-5 and TRBJ1-2; TRBD1 aligns across 8 bases. The CDR3 consists of 13 residues. Per the germline V gene, CDR1 is MNHEY and CDR2 is SVGAGI. J was trimmed by 6 bases and V by 7 bases; bases with no gene match: 7. This CDR3 is CASKVPGGNGYTF. CDR3 nucleotide sequence: TGTGCCAGCAAGGTTCCAGGGGGCAATGGCTACACCTTC.